This T cell receptor beta chain stems from a study of CXCR3-negative and CXCR3-positive naive CD8 T cells. Study-wide results and limits: TRBV-TRBJ usage was alike in naive CXCR3-negative and CXCR3-positive cells but differed in memory cells.

Each CD8+ T cell subset was flow-sorted in triplicate. Every sort contained around 310,000 cells. The V gene's germline CDR1 is SEHNR and CDR2 FQNEAQ (reference sequence). The CDR3 contains 16 residues. Concerning this clonotype: Its target is unknown.

It was by 5' RACE with UMI labels that the TRB cDNA libraries were prepared. Using the 5' RACE reads, TCRdb records one entry per CDR3 protein without DNA. Across about 48,000 distinct CDR3 sequences, the top ten clones capture 15% of the sample. The material sequenced was memory CD8+ T cells from blood. The sequence came from a human donor in good health. Some clones in this sample may be carry-over from other donors' samples. V and J are TRBV7-9 and TRBJ2-7; TCRdb's D call, TRBD1, is unchecked because there is no DNA. The CDR3 sequence: CASSLEMTGTLYEQYF.